What follows is one TCR beta chain and its context. This sample was included in a study of blood T cell repertoires in COVID-19. CDR1 MNHEY and CDR2 SMNVEV come from the germline V gene (reference sequence). Trimming took off 5 bases at V and 4 bases at J, with 17 bases between the two ends. This CDR3 is 15 amino acids long. The method was immunoSEQ multiplex PCR; TCRdb's version includes in-frame clones alone and lacks a portion of them. Among just over 300,000 clones listed, about 90% were seen once. This chain links TRBV27 with TRBJ2-5; D might be TRBD2 (7 bases). The sequenced sample was peripheral blood. The receptor was isolated from a woman in her twenties or thirties with COVID-19, enrolled during active disease. The CDR3 protein is CASSLWGGRAETQYF. The CDR3 DNA sequence: TGTGCCAGCAGTCTCTGGGGGGGGCGCGCAGAGACCCAGTACTTC.